Detailed here is one T cell receptor (beta chain). The table lists this clone with a count of one. It lacks a known antigen. The sample holds no much larger clone one base away, and base qualities are not on file. The record originates from a study of T cell responses to AZD1222 COVID-19 vaccine (dated by TCRdb to the early 2020s). General notes on the study: TCR sequencing was performed for fewer than 250 trial participants, of whom about 200 were given two doses of AZD1222 and approximately 25 were given two doses of MenACWY control vaccine. Trial participants were enrolled by age into 18-55, 56-69 and 70-plus year subgroups, with roughly 150, 30 and 60 TCR-sequenced participants respectively.

The CDR3 regions of human TCRbeta chains were analyzed by immunosequencing. The authors processed their data as follows. Repertoire TCRs were matched against a reference library of SARS-CoV-2-specific TCRs generated with the MIRA antigen-specificity platform. Breadth was defined as the fraction of unique TCRs that were SARS-CoV-2-associated. Depth was defined as the fraction of total T cells that were SARS-CoV-2-associated. Using the MIRA data, each spike-specific TCR was mapped to the spike region that the TCR reacts to and placed in a CD4 or CD8 class. Log10-transformed breadth and depth values were compared by one-way ANOVA with Sidak's multiple comparisons tests. The source is immuneACCESS, and TCRdb retained only in-frame sequences with V and J called. Part of the clones is not carried over; for the studies checked, unresolved V genes explain less than half of this, and the remainder is unexplained. V, J and clone size were drawn from that table, and D and trimming were deduced from the DNA. This sample lists around 160,000 clones; approximately 90% were detected once. The ten largest clones take up over 3% of the sample.

The paper's findings and limits, for the study overall: Only five or six AZD1222 recipients were SARS-CoV-2 seropositive at baseline, limiting conclusions about previously exposed vaccinees. Participants were mostly white British, with more females than males. The authors suggested clonal diversity may have been underestimated. Because no samples from the day 14 peak response were available, repertoires could be characterized only after the peak T cell response. The whole spike protein was spanned by vaccine-associated CD4 TCRs, and dominant responses were seen in regions 160-218 and 743-854. A significant rise in spike-specific TCR breadth and depth was observed after two AZD1222 doses relative to day 0 and relative to MenACWY recipients. In the small 56-69-year group, the increase in depth fell short of significance, most likely because of low power. Reportedly, close to half of the unique spike-specific TCRs recognized epitopes lying outside the regions that are mutated in the B.1.351 and B.1.1.7 variants.

The CDR3 runs 14 residues from the cysteine to the phenylalanine. Only the CDR3 part of the read is kept: 42 bases, read in frame from the first base. The germline V gene (reference sequence) sets CDR1 to DFQATT and CDR2 to SNEGSKA. V is reduced by 3 bases and J by 2 bases, leaving a spacing of 12 bases between them. Taken with the paper, the label for time point translates to: about 28 days (+/-7) after the second vaccine dose. AZD1222 recipients given second doses at about 4 weeks or at about 12 weeks were pooled, since spike-specific TCR depth and breadth were not found to differ between the two schedules. The vaccinee samples were drawn from two UK trials, COV001 and COV002, one of which was a single-blind randomized controlled phase 2/3 trial testing AZD1222 (ChAdOx1 nCoV-19) in healthy adults. Trial participant PBMC samples were collected at day 0 and day 28 after the second dose for TCRbeta chain sequencing.

The chain is made from TRBV20-1 and TRBJ2-3, and perhaps TRBD2 as D gene, on 6 matching bases. This clonotype was obtained from an adult who received the AZD1222 COVID-19 vaccine. Material: peripheral blood, obtained 28 days after the second AZD1222 dose. The DNA is TGCAGTGCTAGTTCGGGGGTTACCACAGATACGCAGTATTTT. The translation is CSASSGVTTDTQYF.